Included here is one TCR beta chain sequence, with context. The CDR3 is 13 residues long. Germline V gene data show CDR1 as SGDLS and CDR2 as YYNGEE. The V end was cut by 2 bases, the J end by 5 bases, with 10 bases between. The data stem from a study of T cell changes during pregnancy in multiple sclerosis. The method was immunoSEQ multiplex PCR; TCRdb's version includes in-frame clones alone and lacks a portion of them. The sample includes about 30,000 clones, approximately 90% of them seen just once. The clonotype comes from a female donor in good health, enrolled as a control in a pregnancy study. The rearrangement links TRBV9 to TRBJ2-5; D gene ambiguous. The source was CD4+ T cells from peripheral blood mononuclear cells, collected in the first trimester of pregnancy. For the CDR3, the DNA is TGTGCCAGCAGCGTGTCGGAGAGGGAGACCCAGTACTTC. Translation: CASSVSERETQYF.